These T cell receptor beta chains were read from a single sample in a study of blood T cell repertoires in COVID-19. Generated by immunoSEQ multiplex PCR, the TCRdb table keeps only in-frame clones and is missing some. The profile shows under 250,000 clones, 86% of them singletons. The sequenced sample consisted of peripheral blood. These receptor sequences come from a woman aged 60 to 75 who had recovered from COVID-19. The CDR3 runs from the conserved cysteine through the conserved F or W. A D gene is named only where the DNA matches it firmly. Clone size appears in some rows only: once, few, many, or a class for an expanded clone.

j_call d_call v_call clone_size cdr3_aa cdr3_nt
TRBJ2-2 . TRBV9 . CASSAAIIGELFF TGTGCCAGCAGCGCCGCGATTATCGGGGAGCTGTTTTTT
TRBJ2-7 TRBD2 TRBV5-1 . CASSSTGLAGPEQYF TGCGCCAGCAGCTCGACCGGACTAGCGGGTCCCGAGCAGTACTTC
TRBJ2-7 TRBD1 TRBV6-6 . CASNPGQGFGEQYF TGTGCCAGCAACCCTGGACAGGGGTTTGGGGAGCAGTACTTC
TRBJ1-2 . TRBV9 . CASSGSRRHNYGYTF TGTGCCAGCAGCGGCTCTAGACGGCATAACTATGGCTACACCTTC
TRBJ2-7 TRBD1 TRBV6-5 once CASSYRGTGGSYEQYF TGTGCCAGCAGTTACCGCGGGACAGGGGGTTCCTACGAGCAGTACTTC
TRBJ1-2 . TRBV18 few CASSPGRGTPLGYTF TGTGCCAGCTCACCAGGGAGAGGGACACCCTTGGGCTACACCTTC
TRBJ1-3 TRBD1 TRBV7-9 . CASQDRANSGNTIYF TGTGCCTCCCAGGACAGGGCCAACTCTGGAAACACCATATATTTT
TRBJ2-7 TRBD2 TRBV5-1 . CASSLGTSVYEQYF TGCGCCAGCAGCTTGGGGACTAGCGTCTACGAGCAGTACTTC
TRBJ2-5 TRBD2 TRBV14 . CASSLLTAGSQETQYF TGTGCCAGCAGCCTACTGACAGCGGGGTCACAAGAGACCCAGTACTTC
TRBJ2-7 . TRBV15 once CATSREIYREHEQYF TGTGCCACCAGCAGAGAAATATACAGGGAACACGAGCAGTACTTC
TRBJ1-5 . TRBV18 . CASSPTPARGSNQPQHF TGTGCCAGCTCACCCACACCGGCCAGGGGAAGCAATCAGCCCCAGCATTTT
TRBJ1-6 TRBD1 TRBV9 . CASSGKPGQENSPLHF TGTGCCAGCAGCGGAAAACCGGGACAGGAGAATTCACCCCTCCACTTT
TRBJ1-6 . TRBV3-1/TRBV3-2 once CASSQVLYSPLHF TGTGCCAGCAGCCAAGTCTTGTATTCACCCCTCCACTTT
TRBJ1-5 . TRBV3-1/TRBV3-2 . CASSQGPGQPQHF TGTGCCAGCAGCCAAGGCCCAGGGCAGCCCCAGCATTTT
TRBJ2-2 . TRBV6-4 . CASSPEGVAGELFF TGTGCCAGCAGTCCCGAGGGAGTTGCCGGGGAGCTGTTTTTT
TRBJ2-3 TRBD1 TRBV7-9 . CASSFDRGYTDTQYF TGTGCCAGCAGCTTCGACAGGGGGTACACAGATACGCAGTATTTT
TRBJ1-1 . TRBV6-4 . CASSPEENTEAFF TGTGCCAGCAGTCCAGAGGAGAACACTGAAGCTTTCTTT
TRBJ1-1 . TRBV3-1/TRBV3-2 . CASGLVNTEAFF TGTGCCAGCGGACTAGTCAACACTGAAGCTTTCTTT
TRBJ1-2 TRBD1 TRBV5-1 once CASSPEQGASHGYGYTF TGCGCCAGCAGCCCAGAACAGGGGGCCTCTCATGGCTATGGCTACACCTTC
TRBJ1-2 TRBD1 TRBV19 . CASSTSTGTYGYTF TGTGCCAGTAGTACCTCGACAGGGACCTATGGCTACACCTTC
TRBJ1-4 . TRBV7-9 . CASSLQSTNEKLFF TGTGCCAGCAGTCTACAGTCAACTAATGAAAAACTGTTTTTT
TRBJ2-7 . TRBV27 . CASSRGAGANEQYF TGTGCCAGCAGCAGAGGCGCAGGGGCCAACGAGCAGTACTTC
TRBJ1-1 . TRBV27 . CASSSGTPVEAFF TGTGCCAGCAGTTCCGGGACACCCGTTGAAGCTTTCTTT
TRBJ2-2 . TRBV11-2 . CASSFSGGHTGELFF TGTGCCAGCAGCTTTTCAGGGGGGCACACCGGGGAGCTGTTTTTT
TRBJ1-2 TRBD1 TRBV9 once CASRREGGLYGYTF TGTGCCAGCAGGAGGGAAGGGGGCCTCTATGGCTACACCTTC
TRBJ1-5 . TRBV29-1 . CSVTSGNPDQPQHF TGCAGCGTCACTTCGGGGAACCCAGATCAGCCCCAGCATTTT
TRBJ2-7 . TRBV5-8 . CASSRRYYEQYF TGTGCCAGCAGCCGGAGATACTACGAGCAGTACTTC
TRBJ1-2 . TRBV29-1 . CSVGGGNYGYTF TGCAGCGTGGGCGGCGGGAACTATGGCTACACCTTC
TRBJ1-4 TRBD1 TRBV18 . CASSPDRGNEKLFF TGTGCCAGCTCACCGGACAGGGGTAATGAAAAACTGTTTTTT
TRBJ1-3 TRBD1 TRBV10-3 . CAAGGSGNTIYF TGTGCCGCAGGGGGCTCTGGAAACACCATATATTTT
TRBJ2-7 . TRBV18 few CASSPSGQSGSYEQYF TGTGCCAGCTCACCCTCCGGACAGTCGGGCTCCTACGAGCAGTACTTC
TRBJ2-7 TRBD2 TRBV27 . CASSRGGSYEQYF TGTGCCAGCAGTCGCGGGGGCTCCTACGAGCAGTACTTC
TRBJ1-1 TRBD1 TRBV6-6 . CASSFRQGVVFEAFF TGTGCCAGCAGTTTTAGACAGGGGGTAGTGTTTGAAGCTTTCTTT
TRBJ1-6 . TRBV18 . CASSPPRARNSPLHF TGTGCCAGCTCACCACCTCGCGCTCGTAATTCACCCCTCCACTTT
TRBJ2-7 TRBD1 TRBV9 . CASSVGPGTGAIQYF TGTGCCAGCAGCGTGGGTCCCGGGACAGGAGCAATTCAGTACTTC
TRBJ2-5 TRBD1 TRBV6-6 . CASSPGQGGIETQYF TGTGCCAGCAGTCCGGGACAGGGTGGAATCGAGACCCAGTACTTC
TRBJ2-6 . TRBV25-1 . CASSLGANVLTF TGTGCCAGCAGTCTCGGGGCCAACGTCCTGACTTTC
TRBJ2-7 TRBD1 TRBV29-1 . CSVRLSDRAPYEQYF TGCAGCGTTCGACTATCTGACAGGGCCCCCTACGAGCAGTACTTC
TRBJ2-3 TRBD2 TRBV9 once CASSVGGGLGSDTQYF TGTGCCAGCAGCGTAGGCGGGGGTTTAGGTTCAGATACGCAGTATTTT
TRBJ1-5 . TRBV29-1 . CSVLTTGVGQPQHF TGCAGCGTACTCACGACGGGGGTGGGTCAGCCCCAGCATTTT
TRBJ2-7 TRBD2 TRBV5-6 . CASSYLLAGGFYEQYF TGTGCCAGCAGCTATTTACTAGCGGGGGGCTTCTACGAGCAGTACTTC
TRBJ1-1 . TRBV7-9 . CASSVGSTEAFF TGTGCCAGCAGCGTGGGGAGCACTGAAGCTTTCTTT
TRBJ2-2 TRBD1 TRBV11-2 . CASSFRGGNTGELFF TGTGCCAGCAGCTTTCGAGGGGGCAACACCGGGGAGCTGTTTTTT